The clone carrying this TCR beta chain was recorded many times. What it binds is unknown. This record comes from a study of T cell repertoires in cytomegalovirus infection. Study summary: Indications came from public TCR beta signatures; they pointed to CMV infection and to a matching HLA type.

Each CDR3 protein gets one entry after TCRdb re-called the reads with MiXCR. The repertoire holds roughly 120,000 distinct CDR3 sequences, with 10% as singletons. CDR1 SEHNR and CDR2 FQNEAQ come from the germline V gene (reference sequence). With V trimmed by 3 bases and J by 3 bases, 8 bases remained unmatched. The CDR3 has 17 amino acids. Sequencing used PBMCs, sequenced either directly or after in vitro stimulation (not recorded which). This sequence originates from a human donor in good health (CMV status not recorded). Some clones in this sample may be carry-over from other donors' samples. J is TRBJ2-2 and V is TRBV7-9; 9 bases match TRBD2. The CDR3 loop reads CASSLSAGLAHTGELFF. Written as DNA, the CDR3 is TGTGCCAGCAGCTTGTCAGCGGGACTAGCACACACCGGGGAGCTGTTTTTT.